This is a list of T cell receptor beta chains from one sample in a study of Graves' ophthalmopathy and Graves' hyperthyroidism. Via MiXCR, TCRdb re-called the multiplex PCR reads, giving one row per CDR3 protein. Seen here are roughly 1.1 million distinct CDR3 sequences, 35% to 40% observed once, and the top ten hold around 10%. Sequenced input: peripheral blood or thyroid tissue (not recorded which). These receptors were collected from an adult man with Graves' hyperthyroidism. CDR3s leave out the opening cysteine and the closing phenylalanine or tryptophan. Some rows have no size entry. The others give once, few or many, or a class for an expanded clone.

clone_size j_call v_call cdr3_aa
few TRBJ1-2 TRBV27 ASSPGRGANGYT
. TRBJ1-5 TRBV4-3 ASSQRQGGEQPQH
few TRBJ1-1 TRBV6-6 ASSYTAGNTEAF
. TRBJ2-7 TRBV12-3/TRBV12-4 ASSSGLAGANEQY
. TRBJ2-7 TRBV2 ASICSAVESSYEQY
few TRBJ2-7 TRBV11-3 ASSMGLAGVSHYEQY
. TRBJ1-2 TRBV25-1 ASSDSGGRMANYGYT
. TRBJ2-5 TRBV5-1 ASSLGANGETQY
. TRBJ2-5 TRBV19 ASTGVQETQY
many TRBJ1-1 TRBV7-9 ASSLQTEAF
many TRBJ1-2 TRBV7-9 ASPGGSYGYT
. TRBJ2-7 TRBV7-2 ASSLALLAGAYEQY
few TRBJ2-5 TRBV20-1 SAREDRDRGGETQY
. TRBJ2-7 TRBV6-5 ASSYSTAGRNEQY
few TRBJ2-7 TRBV10-2 ASRGQSFYEQY
many TRBJ1-2 TRBV7-9 ASSLLREPDNYGYT
few TRBJ2-2 TRBV20-1 SARFPGLAGAGELF
. TRBJ2-5 TRBV9 ASSLQGRKETQY
. TRBJ2-7 TRBV7-9 ASSLGGHTPYEQY
. TRBJ1-6 TRBV29-1 SVGKGALSPLH
. TRBJ2-7 TRBV7-9 ASSFQGVGEQY
. TRBJ2-5 TRBV7-9 ASNRASGEETQY
few TRBJ2-7 TRBV29-1 SVVTGGEQY
. TRBJ2-5 TRBV12-3/TRBV12-4 ASSVAGTQY
many TRBJ2-2 TRBV29-1 SAATGGNTGELF
few TRBJ2-2 TRBV7-6 ASSLAGFQGAVGELF
few TRBJ2-5 TRBV28 ATSTGLGETQY
. TRBJ2-5 TRBV10-2 ASSEPDSSYQETQY
. TRBJ2-7 TRBV10-2 ASSESGSEQY
many TRBJ2-5 TRBV12-3/TRBV12-4 ASSNLVRKETQY
few TRBJ2-2 TRBV7-2 ASSAPAGTNTGELF
many TRBJ2-7 TRBV7-8 ASTIKRTDYEQY
. TRBJ1-6 TRBV25-1 ASSNRGDSPLH
. TRBJ2-7 TRBV6-6 ASSSEAYEQY
. TRBJ1-1 TRBV3-1 ASSPRTGHEAF
many TRBJ2-2 TRBV7-8 ASSLVPGVVTGELF
. TRBJ1-1 TRBV25-1 ASSAAGVRQGAF
few TRBJ2-5 TRBV20-1 SAPWGLDTTQY
many TRBJ1-1 TRBV7-9 ASSPPREGAF
. TRBJ2-7 TRBV19 ASSIAGYEQY
. TRBJ1-5 TRBV29-1 SVVGGRLGQPQH
few TRBJ2-7 TRBV7-9 ASSGRPPPADYEQY
many TRBJ1-2 TRBV7-8 ASSLAGTNYGYT
. TRBJ1-4 TRBV4-3 ASSRKLTRDSNEKLF